A selection of T cell receptor beta chains follows, all from one sample in a study of T cell repertoires in cytomegalovirus infection. MiXCR was run by TCRdb on the reads, yielding one entry per CDR3 protein. In the table there are just under 550,000 distinct CDR3 sequences, around 27% of which are singletons. Sequenced: PBMCs. The receptor set was obtained from a human donor in good health (CMV status not recorded). Some clones in this sample may be carry-over from other donors' samples. Each CDR3 is given with its conserved first and last residue. A D gene is named only where the DNA matches it firmly. Clone size is stated in some rows and not others, as once, few, many or a class when expanded.

many	TRBV11-2	TRBD2	TRBJ2-3	TGTGCCAGCAGCCTTGACGCGATGCGGGAGCGGGGAGATACGCAGTATTTT	CASSLDAMRERGDTQYF
many	TRBV7-2	-	TRBJ2-7	TGTGCCAGCAGCTTAGCCCCGACACCCTCCTACGAGCAGTACTTC	CASSLAPTPSYEQYF
few	TRBV7-9	-	TRBJ2-1	TGTGCCAGCAGCTTAAGTCAGGGAAACAATGAGCAGTTCTTC	CASSLSQGNNEQFF
-	TRBV29-1	TRBD1	TRBJ2-1	TGCAGCGTTGAAGGGATTAGGACAGGGTTCAATGAGCAGTTCTTC	CSVEGIRTGFNEQFF
few	TRBV28	-	TRBJ2-3	TGTGCCAGCAACAGCCCCCCGGGAGCTAGCACAGATACGCAGTATTTT	CASNSPPGASTDTQYF
few	TRBV20-1	-	TRBJ2-4	TGCAGTGCTAGTGGCGGGTTCGGGACCAAAAACATTCAGTACTTC	CSASGGFGTKNIQYF
many	TRBV4-2	-	TRBJ2-5	TGTGCCAGCAGCCAATCCAGGGGGGGAGAGACCCAGTACTTC	CASSQSRGGETQYF
-	TRBV5-1	TRBD2	TRBJ2-5	TGCGCCAGCAGCTCCGGACTAGCGGGAGGAAACCAAGAGACCCAGTACTTC	CASSSGLAGGNQETQYF
-	TRBV6-1	-	TRBJ2-7	TGTGCCAGCCGAGCCACTACTCCGAGGCTGGGGAGAAACGAGCAGTACTTC	CASRATTPRLGRNEQYF
few	TRBV12-5	-	TRBJ2-7	TGTGCTAGTGGTCAGGGCCGCGAGCAGTACTTC	CASGQGREQYF
-	TRBV9	TRBD1	TRBJ1-2	TGTGCCAGCGCCGGGACAGGGAGAAGCTATGGCTACACCTTC	CASAGTGRSYGYTF
-	TRBV20-1	-	TRBJ2-4	TGCAGTGCTGAGCTTCCTAGAGGGGTTGAAGGCATTCAGTACTTC	CSAELPRGVEGIQYF
many	TRBV7-6	TRBD1	TRBJ2-1	TGTGCCAGCAGCTTAGCTTATTCAGGGGGCCGGAATGAGCAGTTCTTC	CASSLAYSGGRNEQFF
once	TRBV13	-	TRBJ2-4	TGTGCCAGCAGCTTAAAAAGCGCCGGAAACATTCAGTACTTC	CASSLKSAGNIQYF
many	TRBV4-1	TRBD2	TRBJ2-7	TGCGCCAGCAGCCCGGGACTAGCGGAGACCTACGAGCAGTACTTC	CASSPGLAETYEQYF
-	TRBV30	-	TRBJ1-1	TGTGCCTGCGGAGATCATCGACAGGAGCTGAACACTGAAGCTTTCTTT	CACGDHRQELNTEAFF
-	TRBV10-2	TRBD1	TRBJ1-3	TGCGCCAGCAGATGGACAGGGGTCGGAGCTGGAAACACCATATATTTT	CASRWTGVGAGNTIYF
few	TRBV19	-	TRBJ2-5	TGTGCCAGTAGTACCCCCCGGGCGGTGGATTTGGAGACCCAGTACTTC	CASSTPRAVDLETQYF
-	TRBV19	TRBD1	TRBJ1-1	TGTGCCAGTAGTATAAGGACAGGGGGGACTGAAGCTTTCTTT	CASSIRTGGTEAFF
-	TRBV6-1	TRBD1	TRBJ2-3	TGTGCCAGCGCCTCCCCCCGACAGGGGCATGGAGATACGCAGTATTTT	CASASPRQGHGDTQYF
many	TRBV7-2	-	TRBJ1-1	TGTGCCAGCAGCTTAGGGTTCGCAGAGCCGGGGGCTTTCTTT	CASSLGFAEPGAFF
-	TRBV13	-	TRBJ2-7	TGTGCCAGCAGCTTTAGTTGGGGGTCTACCACCTACGAGCAGTACTTC	CASSFSWGSTTYEQYF
-	TRBV24-1	-	TRBJ2-5	TGTGCCACCAGTGATTCGAAGGGTAGCCAAGAGACCCAGTACTTC	CATSDSKGSQETQYF
-	TRBV7-2	TRBD2	TRBJ2-1	TGTGCCAGCAGCTTATCAGGCGGGAGTAATGAGCAGTTCTTC	CASSLSGGSNEQFF
many	TRBV7-8	-	TRBJ2-2	TGTGCCAGCAGCCCGGAACCGGGATCCGGGGAGCTGTTTTTT	CASSPEPGSGELFF
few	TRBV6-5	-	TRBJ2-1	TGTGCCAGCAGCCTTTCGTCATGGGACAATGAGCAGTTCTTC	CASSLSSWDNEQFF
few	TRBV6-2/TRBV6-3	-	TRBJ2-2	TGTGCCAGCAGCCGCCGGGACTACACCGGGGAGCTGTTTTTT	CASSRRDYTGELFF
few	TRBV20-1	TRBD2	TRBJ2-7	TGCAGTGCGAGTCGGACTAGCGGGAGTGGGTACGAGCAGTACTTC	CSASRTSGSGYEQYF
-	TRBV6-2/TRBV6-3	-	TRBJ2-2	TGTGCCAGCAGTTTGCGGGGAACGACCGGGGAGCTGTTTTTT	CASSLRGTTGELFF